The entry below gives a single T cell receptor beta chain sequence along with its context. Its target antigen remains unknown. Base qualities are missing; no much larger clone stands one base away. CDR1 and CDR2 are read off the germline V gene as SQVTM and ANQGSEA. From cysteine to phenylalanine, the CDR3 is 14 amino acids long. Only CDR3 DNA is held: 42 bases, read in frame from base 1. Germline trimming: 3 bases from V, 5 bases from J; junction bases outside gene matches: 5. For the CD8 naive samples, CD45RO-negative cells were positively selected for CCR7, yielding a CD45RA+CCR7+ population from which TemRA cells were excluded. Donors were healthy HIV-negative adults with no recently reported acute infections or vaccinations. All donors were Caucasian adults living in Nashville, Tennessee, USA. After blood collection by leukapheresis, PBMCs were isolated using Ficoll-Histopaque density gradient centrifugation and then cryopreserved in the vapor phase of liquid nitrogen. Analytical flow cytometry was used to check the purity and quantity of each magnetically sorted T cell population. From each sorted fraction, genomic DNA was isolated and quantified by UV absorbance on a Nanodrop 2000c.

These data come from a study of shared clonotypes between healthy human individuals (dated by TCRdb to 2018 to 2020). With respect to the entire study: Three men and a couple of women, aged 18 to 49 years, made up the cohort. For each donor, CD4 naive and CD4 memory were each run on three plates, CD8 naive on two plates, and CD8 memory on one plate. Blood TCR repertoires of about five healthy adults were deeply sequenced to estimate repertoire size and the extent of clonotype sharing between individuals. To increase sequencing depth and limit assay-specific biases, TCR repertoire library preparation and sequencing were carried out by different laboratories using diverse techniques. Leukapheresis yielded between about 0.94 and 8.9 billion PBMCs per donor.

Using the deep immunoSEQ assay, multiplex PCR amplified TCR CDR3 regions from genomic DNA. For each cell subset, the extracted genomic DNA was distributed evenly across all wells of several immunoSEQ 96-well plates, and each plate served as one replicate. Each replicate PCR for sorted subsets received roughly 0.2 ug genomic DNA, equal to about 29,000 T cell genomes. Purified libraries were quantified with a Qubit 3.0 fluorometer, sized on a Bioanalyzer 2100, and re-quantified with the KAPA Library Quantification kit. Every immunoSEQ 96-well plate was sequenced on a separate single-read 150-cycle Illumina NextSeq 550 flow cell. The authors processed their data as follows. Because the immunoSEQ output included only junctional sequences and no quality scores, the filtering could not be the same as the filtering used for full-length reads. To assign V/J genes and CDR3, sequences were annotated using PyIR, a Python wrapper for IgBLAST v1.9, with IMGT germline references. Reads were removed for weak V/J assignments (E-value above 1e-6), missing CDR3, stop codons, out-of-frame junctions, or ambiguous translated residues. V3J clonotypes were defined by identical inferred V gene, J gene, and CDR3 amino acid sequence. Percentage overlap between repertoires was calculated by dividing the number of shared unique clonotypes by the size of the smaller repertoire. Three approaches were used to assess repertoire richness: RTK rarefaction, the Chao1 estimator, and Recon v2.1 estimates of unobserved clonotypes. Generation probabilities for all TCRbeta clonotypes obtained by the gDNA method from a handful of donors were computed using OLGA. This immuneACCESS table, as held by TCRdb, lists in-frame sequences with V and J called but not all clones. Of the missing ones, under half trace to an unresolved V gene in checked studies; the others have no known cause. Clone size and V and J calls were adopted from that table, with D and trimming inferred from the DNA. This sample lists roughly 810,000 clones; 96% were detected once. The ten largest account for less than 0.3% of the sample.

Study-wide findings and limitations: Naive subsets generally had larger estimated clonotype richness than memory subsets did. Incomplete sequencing was indicated by rarefaction of sorted-subset datasets, despite the large sequencing depth. Around 5% of naive CD4, around 4% of naive CD8, 2.3% of memory CD4, and 0.4% of memory CD8 clonotypes were shared across several donors. Clonotypes shared by all four sorted-subset donors showed higher generation probabilities than non-shared clonotypes. The genetic and exposure-history diversity represented was limited by the small number of donors. Sampling was restricted to blood, and TCR repertoires in tissues likely differ from the TCR repertoires found in blood. Pairwise subsampling led to the expectation that sequencing depth would affect the degree of clonotype sharing among donors.

Sequencing input: naive CD8+ T cells sorted from blood. In light of the paper, this sample's cell subset or site label describes: CD45RA+CCR7+. The chain is assembled from TRBV29-1 and TRBJ2-1; TRBD2 lines up with 9 middle nucleotides. This sequence was found in a man aged 30-40 years in good health. In nucleotide form, the sequence is TGCAGCGTTGACAGAGCGGGAGGCAACAATGAGCAGTTCTTC. It translates as CSVDRAGGNNEQFF.